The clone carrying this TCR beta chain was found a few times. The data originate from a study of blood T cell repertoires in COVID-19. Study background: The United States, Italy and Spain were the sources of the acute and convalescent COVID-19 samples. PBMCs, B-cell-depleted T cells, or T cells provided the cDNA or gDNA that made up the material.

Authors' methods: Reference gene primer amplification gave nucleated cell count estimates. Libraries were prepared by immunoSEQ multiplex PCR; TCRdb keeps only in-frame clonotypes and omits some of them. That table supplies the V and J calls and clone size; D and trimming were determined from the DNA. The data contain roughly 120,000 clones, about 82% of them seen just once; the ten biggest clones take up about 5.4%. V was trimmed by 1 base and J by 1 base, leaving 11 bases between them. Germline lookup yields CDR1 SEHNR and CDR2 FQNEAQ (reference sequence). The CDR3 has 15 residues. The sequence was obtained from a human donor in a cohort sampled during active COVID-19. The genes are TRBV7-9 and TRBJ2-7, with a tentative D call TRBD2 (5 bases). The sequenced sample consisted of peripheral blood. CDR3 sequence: CASSLEGVRSYEQYF. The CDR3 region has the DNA TGTGCCAGCAGCTTAGAGGGAGTTAGGTCCTACGAGCAGTACTTC.